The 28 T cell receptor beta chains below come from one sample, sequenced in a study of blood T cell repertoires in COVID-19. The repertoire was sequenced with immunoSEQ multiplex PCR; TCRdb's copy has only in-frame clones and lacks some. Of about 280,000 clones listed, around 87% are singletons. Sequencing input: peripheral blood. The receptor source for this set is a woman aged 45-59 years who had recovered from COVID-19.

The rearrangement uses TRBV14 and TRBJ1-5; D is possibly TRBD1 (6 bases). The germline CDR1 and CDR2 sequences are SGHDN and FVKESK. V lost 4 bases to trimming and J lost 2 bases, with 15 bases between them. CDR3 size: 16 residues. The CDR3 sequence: CASSLSPRGGNQPQHF. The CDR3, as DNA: TGTGCCAGCAGCCTGAGCCCCAGGGGTGGCAATCAGCCCCAGCATTTT.

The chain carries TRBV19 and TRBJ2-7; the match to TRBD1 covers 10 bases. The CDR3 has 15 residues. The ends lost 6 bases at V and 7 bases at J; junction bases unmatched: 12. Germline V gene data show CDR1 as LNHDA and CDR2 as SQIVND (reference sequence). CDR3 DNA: TGTGCCAGTAGCCAGGGACAGGGGCCTCACGGGGAGCAGTACTTC. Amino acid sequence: CASSQGQGPHGEQYF. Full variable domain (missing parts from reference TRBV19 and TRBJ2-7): DGGITQSPKYLFRKEGQNVTLSCEQNLNHDAMYWYRQDPGQGLRLIYYSQIVNDFQKGDIAEGYSVSREKKESFPLTVTSAQKNPTAFYLCASSQGQGPHGEQYFGPGTRLTVT.

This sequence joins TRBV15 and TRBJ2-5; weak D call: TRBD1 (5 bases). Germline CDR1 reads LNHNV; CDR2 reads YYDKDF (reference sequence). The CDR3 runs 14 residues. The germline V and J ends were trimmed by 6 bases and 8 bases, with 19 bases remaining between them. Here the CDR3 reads CATRDPDSVSTQYF. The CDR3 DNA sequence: TGTGCCACCAGAGATCCTGACAGCGTTTCCACCCAGTACTTC.

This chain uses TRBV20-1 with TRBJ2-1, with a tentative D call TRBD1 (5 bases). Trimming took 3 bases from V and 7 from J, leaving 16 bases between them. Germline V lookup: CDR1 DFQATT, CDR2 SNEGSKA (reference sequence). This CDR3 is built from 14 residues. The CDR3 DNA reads TGCAGTGCTAGTGCGAGAGTAGGGGCGAATGAGCAGTTCTTC. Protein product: CSASARVGANEQFF.

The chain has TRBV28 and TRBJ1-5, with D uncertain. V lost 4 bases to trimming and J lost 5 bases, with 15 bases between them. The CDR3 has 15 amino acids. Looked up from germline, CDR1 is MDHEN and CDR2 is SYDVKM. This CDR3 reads CASSSDGGGDQPQHF. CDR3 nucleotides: TGTGCCAGCAGTTCGGATGGAGGCGGCGATCAGCCCCAGCATTTT.

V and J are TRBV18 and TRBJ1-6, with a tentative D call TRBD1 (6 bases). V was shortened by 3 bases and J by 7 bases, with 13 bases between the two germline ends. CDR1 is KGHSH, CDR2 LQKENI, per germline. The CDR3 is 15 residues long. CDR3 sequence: CASSPLGGQNSPLHF. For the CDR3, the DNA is TGTGCCAGCTCACCCCTGGGGGGGCAAAATTCACCCCTCCACTTT.

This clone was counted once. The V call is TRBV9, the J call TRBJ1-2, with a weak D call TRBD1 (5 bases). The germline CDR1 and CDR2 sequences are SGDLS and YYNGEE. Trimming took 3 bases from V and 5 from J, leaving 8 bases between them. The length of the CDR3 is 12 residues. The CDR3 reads CASSDQGYGYTF. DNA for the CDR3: TGTGCCAGCAGCGACCAGGGTTATGGCTACACCTTC.

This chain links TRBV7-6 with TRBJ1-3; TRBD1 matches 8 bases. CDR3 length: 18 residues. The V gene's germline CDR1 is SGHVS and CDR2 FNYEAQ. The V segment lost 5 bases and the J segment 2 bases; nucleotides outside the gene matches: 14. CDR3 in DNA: TGTGCCAGCAGCCTCACGACAGGGGCGCAGGTTCCTGGAAACACCATATATTTT. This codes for CASSLTTGAQVPGNTIYF.

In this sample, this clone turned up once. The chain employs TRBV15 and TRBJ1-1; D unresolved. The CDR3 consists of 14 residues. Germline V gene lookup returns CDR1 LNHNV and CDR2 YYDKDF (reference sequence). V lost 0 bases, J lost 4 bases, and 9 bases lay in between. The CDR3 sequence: CATSRDSWSTEAFF. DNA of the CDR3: TGTGCCACCAGCAGAGATTCGTGGAGCACTGAAGCTTTCTTT.

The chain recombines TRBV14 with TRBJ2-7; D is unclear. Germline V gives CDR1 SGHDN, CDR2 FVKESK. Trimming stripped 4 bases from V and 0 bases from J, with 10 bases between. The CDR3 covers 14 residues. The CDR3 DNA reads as TGTGCCAGCAGCCCTCGCCTGAGCTCCTACGAGCAGTACTTC. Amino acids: CASSPRLSSYEQYF.

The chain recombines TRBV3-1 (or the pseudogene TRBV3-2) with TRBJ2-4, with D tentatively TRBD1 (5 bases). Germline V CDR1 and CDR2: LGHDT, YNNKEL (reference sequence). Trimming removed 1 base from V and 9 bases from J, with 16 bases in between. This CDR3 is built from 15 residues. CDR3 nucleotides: TGTGCCAGCAGCCAAGGTTCCGGCAGGGCCGGCATTCAGTACTTC. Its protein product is CASSQGSGRAGIQYF.

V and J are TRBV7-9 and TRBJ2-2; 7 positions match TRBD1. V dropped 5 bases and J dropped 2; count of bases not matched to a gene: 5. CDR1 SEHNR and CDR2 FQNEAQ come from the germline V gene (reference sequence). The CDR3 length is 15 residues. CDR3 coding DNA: TGTGCCAGCAGCGCCCGGGACAGTAACACCGGGGAGCTGTTTTTT. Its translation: CASSARDSNTGELFF.

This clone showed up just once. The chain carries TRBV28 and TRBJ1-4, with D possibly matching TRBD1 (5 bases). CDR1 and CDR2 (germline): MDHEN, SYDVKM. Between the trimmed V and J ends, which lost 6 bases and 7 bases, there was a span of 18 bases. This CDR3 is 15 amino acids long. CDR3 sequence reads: CASSQFRGGGEKLFF. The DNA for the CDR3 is TGTGCCAGCAGCCAGTTCCGGGGGGGTGGTGAAAAACTGTTTTTT.

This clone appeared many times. CDR3: CASSVGHPGELFF. CDR3 nucleotides: TGTGCCAGCAGCGTCGGACACCCCGGGGAGCTGTTTTTT. This chain connects TRBV9 to TRBJ2-2; D may be TRBD1 (5 bases). This CDR3 spans 13 amino acids. CDR1 and CDR2 (germline): SGDLS, YYNGEE. The V end was cut by 2 bases, the J end by 6 bases, with 8 bases between.

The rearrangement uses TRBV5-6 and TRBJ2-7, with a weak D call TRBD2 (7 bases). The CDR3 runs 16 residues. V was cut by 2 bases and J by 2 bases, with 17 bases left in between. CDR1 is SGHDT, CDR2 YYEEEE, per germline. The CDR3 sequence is CASSFQFRGRAYEQYF. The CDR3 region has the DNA TGTGCCAGCAGCTTTCAATTTAGGGGGAGGGCCTACGAGCAGTACTTC.

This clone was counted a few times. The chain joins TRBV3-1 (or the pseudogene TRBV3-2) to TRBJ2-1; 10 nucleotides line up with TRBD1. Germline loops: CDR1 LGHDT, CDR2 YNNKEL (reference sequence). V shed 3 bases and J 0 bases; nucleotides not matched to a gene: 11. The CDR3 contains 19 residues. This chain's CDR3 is CASSQSRDRGSSSYNEQFF. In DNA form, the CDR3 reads TGTGCCAGCAGCCAGAGCAGGGACAGGGGTTCCAGCTCCTACAATGAGCAGTTCTTC.

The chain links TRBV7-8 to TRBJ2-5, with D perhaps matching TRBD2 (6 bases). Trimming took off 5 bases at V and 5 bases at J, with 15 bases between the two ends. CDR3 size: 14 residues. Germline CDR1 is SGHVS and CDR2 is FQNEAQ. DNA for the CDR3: TGTGCCAGCAGCCGCGGAGGGGCGCCGGAGACCCAGTACTTC. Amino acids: CASSRGGAPETQYF.

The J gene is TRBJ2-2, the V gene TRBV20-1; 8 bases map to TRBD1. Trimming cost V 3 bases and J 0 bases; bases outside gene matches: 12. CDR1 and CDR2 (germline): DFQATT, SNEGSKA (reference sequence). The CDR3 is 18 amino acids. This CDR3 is CSASEIFQGASNTGELFF. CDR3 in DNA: TGCAGTGCTAGTGAAATCTTCCAGGGGGCTTCGAACACCGGGGAGCTGTTTTTT.

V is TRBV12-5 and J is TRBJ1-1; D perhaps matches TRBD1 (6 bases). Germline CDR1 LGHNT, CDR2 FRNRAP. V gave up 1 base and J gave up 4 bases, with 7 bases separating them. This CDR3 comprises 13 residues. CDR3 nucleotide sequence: TGTGCTAGTGGTTTGGAACAGGGCACTGAAGCTTTCTTT. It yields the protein CASGLEQGTEAFF.

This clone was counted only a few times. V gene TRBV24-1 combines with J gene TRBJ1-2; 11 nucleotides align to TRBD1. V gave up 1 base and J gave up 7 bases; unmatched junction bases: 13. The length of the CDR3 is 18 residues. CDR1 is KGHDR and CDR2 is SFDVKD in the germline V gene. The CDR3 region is CATSDLGRGTGGVCGYTF. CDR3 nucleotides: TGTGCCACCAGTGATTTAGGCCGGGGGACAGGGGGAGTTTGTGGCTACACCTTC.

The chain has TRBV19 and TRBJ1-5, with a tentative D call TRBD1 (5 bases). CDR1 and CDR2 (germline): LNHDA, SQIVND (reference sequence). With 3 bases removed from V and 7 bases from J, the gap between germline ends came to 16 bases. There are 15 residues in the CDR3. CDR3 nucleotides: TGTGCCAGTAGTATTTTCCGGCAGGGCGGCCAGCCCCAGCATTTT. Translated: CASSIFRQGGQPQHF.

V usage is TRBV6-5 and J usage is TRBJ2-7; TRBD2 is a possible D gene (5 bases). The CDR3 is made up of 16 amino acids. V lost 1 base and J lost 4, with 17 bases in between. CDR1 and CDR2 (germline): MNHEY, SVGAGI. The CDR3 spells CASSYFGRGRMYEQYF. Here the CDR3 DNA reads TGTGCCAGCAGTTACTTTGGAAGAGGGCGGATGTACGAGCAGTACTTC.

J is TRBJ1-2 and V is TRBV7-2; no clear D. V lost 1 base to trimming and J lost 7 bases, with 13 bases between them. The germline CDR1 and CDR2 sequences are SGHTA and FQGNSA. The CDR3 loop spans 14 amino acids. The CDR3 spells CASSLDTVATGYTF. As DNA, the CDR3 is TGTGCCAGCAGCTTAGATACAGTGGCCACTGGCTACACCTTC.

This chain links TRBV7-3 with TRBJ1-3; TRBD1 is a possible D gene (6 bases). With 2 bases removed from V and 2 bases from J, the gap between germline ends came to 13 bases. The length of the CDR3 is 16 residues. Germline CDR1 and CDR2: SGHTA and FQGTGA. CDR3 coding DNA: TGTGCCAGCAGCTTATCCCCGCAGGGGCCTGGAAACACCATATATTTT. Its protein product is CASSLSPQGPGNTIYF.

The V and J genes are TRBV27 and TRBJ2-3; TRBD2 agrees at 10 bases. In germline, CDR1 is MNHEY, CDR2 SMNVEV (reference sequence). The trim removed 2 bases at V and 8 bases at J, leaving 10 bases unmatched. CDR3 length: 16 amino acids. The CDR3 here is CASSLITSGAEGTQYF. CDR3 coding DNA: TGTGCCAGCAGTTTAATTACTAGCGGGGCAGAGGGTACGCAGTATTTT.

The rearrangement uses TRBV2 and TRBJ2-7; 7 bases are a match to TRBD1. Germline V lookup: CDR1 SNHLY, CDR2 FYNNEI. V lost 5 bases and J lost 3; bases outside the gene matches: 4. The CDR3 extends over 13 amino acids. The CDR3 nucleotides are TGTGCCAGCAGTCGACAGGGAATCTACGAGCAGTACTTC. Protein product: CASSRQGIYEQYF.

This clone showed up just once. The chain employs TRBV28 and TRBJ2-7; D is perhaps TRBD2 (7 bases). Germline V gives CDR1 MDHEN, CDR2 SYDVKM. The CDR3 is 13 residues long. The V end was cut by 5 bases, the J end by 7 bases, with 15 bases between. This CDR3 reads CASSLLGGQEQYF. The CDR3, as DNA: TGTGCCAGCAGTCTTCTGGGGGGGCAAGAGCAGTACTTC.

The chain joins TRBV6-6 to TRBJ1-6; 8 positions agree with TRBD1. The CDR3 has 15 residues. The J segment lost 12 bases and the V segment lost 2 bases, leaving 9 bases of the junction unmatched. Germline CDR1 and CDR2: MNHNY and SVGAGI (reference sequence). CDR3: CASSYTGGSGEPLHF. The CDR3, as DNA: TGTGCCAGCAGTTACACAGGGGGATCCGGTGAACCCCTCCACTTT.